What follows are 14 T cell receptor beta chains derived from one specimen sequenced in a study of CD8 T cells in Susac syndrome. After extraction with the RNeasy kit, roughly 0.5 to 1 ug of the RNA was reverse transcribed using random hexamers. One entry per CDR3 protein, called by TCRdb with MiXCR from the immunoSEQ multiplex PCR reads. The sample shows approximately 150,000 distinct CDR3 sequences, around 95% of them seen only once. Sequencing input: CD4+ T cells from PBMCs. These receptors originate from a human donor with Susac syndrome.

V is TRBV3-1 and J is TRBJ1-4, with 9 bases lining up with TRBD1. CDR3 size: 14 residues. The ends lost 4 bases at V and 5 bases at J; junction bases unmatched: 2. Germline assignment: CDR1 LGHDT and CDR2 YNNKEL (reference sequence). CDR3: CASSPGTGNEKLFF. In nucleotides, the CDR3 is TGTGCCAGCAGCCCAGGGACAGGGAATGAAAAACTGTTTTTT.

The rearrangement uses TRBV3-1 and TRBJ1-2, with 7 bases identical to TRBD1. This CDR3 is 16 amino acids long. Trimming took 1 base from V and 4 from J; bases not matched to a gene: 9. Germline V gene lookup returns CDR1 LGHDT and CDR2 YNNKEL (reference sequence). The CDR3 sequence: CASSQVSQGGAYGYTF. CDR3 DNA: TGTGCCAGCAGCCAAGTAAGCCAGGGGGGGGCCTATGGCTACACCTTC.

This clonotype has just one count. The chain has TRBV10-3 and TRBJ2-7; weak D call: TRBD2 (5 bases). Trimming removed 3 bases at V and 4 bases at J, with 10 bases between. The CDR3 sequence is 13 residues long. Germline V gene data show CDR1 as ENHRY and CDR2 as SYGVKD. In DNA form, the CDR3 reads TGTGCCATCAGTGAAAGGACTCATTACGAGCAGTACTTC. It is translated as CAISERTHYEQYF.

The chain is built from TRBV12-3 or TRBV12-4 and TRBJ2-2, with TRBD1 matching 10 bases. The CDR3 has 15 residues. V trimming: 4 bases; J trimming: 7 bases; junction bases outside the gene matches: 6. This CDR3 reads CASSSGTGEFGELFF. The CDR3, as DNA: TGTGCCAGCAGTTCCGGGACAGGGGAGTTCGGGGAGCTGTTTTTT.

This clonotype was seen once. In nucleotides, the CDR3 is TGCGCCAGCAGCTTGGCCGAGGGAGGGATCTCCTACGAGCAGTACTTC. This codes for CASSLAEGGISYEQYF. The V and J genes are TRBV5-1 and TRBJ2-7; 7 bases match TRBD2. The CDR3 covers 16 residues. Germline lookup yields CDR1 SGHRS and CDR2 YFSETQ. With 0 bases clipped from V and 0 bases from J, the junction kept 6 bases outside the gene matches. Based on the CDR3 plus reference TRBV5-1 and TRBJ2-7, the full variable domain is KAGVTQTPRYLIKTRGQQVTLSCSPISGHRSVSWYQQTPGQGLQFLFEYFSETQRNKGNFPGRFSGRQFSNSRSEMNVSTLELGDSALYLCASSLAEGGISYEQYFGPGTRLTVT.

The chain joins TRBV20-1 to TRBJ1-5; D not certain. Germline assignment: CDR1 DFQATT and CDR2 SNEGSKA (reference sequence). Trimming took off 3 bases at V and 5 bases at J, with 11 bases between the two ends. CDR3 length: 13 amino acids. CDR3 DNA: TGCAGTGCTAGTGGAGGGTACGATCAGCCCCAGCATTTT. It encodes CSASGGYDQPQHF.

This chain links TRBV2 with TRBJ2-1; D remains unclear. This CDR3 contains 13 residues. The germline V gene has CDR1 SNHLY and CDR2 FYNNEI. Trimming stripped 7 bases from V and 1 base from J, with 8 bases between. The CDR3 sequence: CASTKSSYNEQFF. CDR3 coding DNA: TGTGCCAGCACAAAGTCGTCCTACAATGAGCAGTTCTTC.

The CDR3 loop reads CSAISGTAYEQYF. As DNA, the CDR3 is TGCAGTGCTATATCCGGGACAGCCTACGAGCAGTACTTC. The V gene is TRBV20-1, the J gene TRBJ2-7; 7 bases fit TRBD1. The CDR3 is 13 amino acids. Germline lookup yields CDR1 DFQATT and CDR2 SNEGSKA (reference sequence). The J segment lost 2 bases and the V segment lost 4 bases, leaving 5 bases of the junction unmatched.

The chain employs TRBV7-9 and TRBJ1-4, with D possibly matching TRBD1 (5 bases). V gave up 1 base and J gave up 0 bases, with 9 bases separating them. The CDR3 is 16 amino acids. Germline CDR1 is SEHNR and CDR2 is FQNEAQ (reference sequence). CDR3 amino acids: CASSLGTYATNEKLFF. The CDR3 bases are TGTGCCAGCAGCTTAGGGACATACGCAACTAATGAAAAACTGTTTTTT.

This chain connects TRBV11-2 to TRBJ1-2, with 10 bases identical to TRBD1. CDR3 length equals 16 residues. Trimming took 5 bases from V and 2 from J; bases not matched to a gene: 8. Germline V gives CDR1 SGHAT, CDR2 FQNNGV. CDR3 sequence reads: CASSPIRDRGNYGYTF. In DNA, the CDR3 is TGTGCCAGCAGCCCAATCCGGGACAGGGGAAACTATGGCTACACCTTC.

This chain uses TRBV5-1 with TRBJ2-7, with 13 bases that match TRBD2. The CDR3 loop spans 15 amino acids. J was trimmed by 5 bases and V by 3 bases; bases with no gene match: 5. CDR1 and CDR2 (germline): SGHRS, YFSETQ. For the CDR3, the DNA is TGCGCCAGCAGCTCACTAGCGGGAGGGCCTCACGAGCAGTACTTC. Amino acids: CASSSLAGGPHEQYF.

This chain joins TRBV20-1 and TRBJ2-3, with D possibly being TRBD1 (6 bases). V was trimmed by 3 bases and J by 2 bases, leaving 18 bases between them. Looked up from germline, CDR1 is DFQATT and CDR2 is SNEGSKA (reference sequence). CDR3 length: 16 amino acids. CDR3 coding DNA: TGCAGTGCTAGGTTCAGGGGTGGACGCATCACAGATACGCAGTATTTT. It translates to CSARFRGGRITDTQYF.

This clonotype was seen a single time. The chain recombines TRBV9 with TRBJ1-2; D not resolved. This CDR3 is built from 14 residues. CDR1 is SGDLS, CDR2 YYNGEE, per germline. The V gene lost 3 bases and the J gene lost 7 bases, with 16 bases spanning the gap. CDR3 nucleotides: TGTGCCAGCAGCGGTGGACGAAGGGCGAGTGGCTACACCTTC. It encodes CASSGGRRASGYTF.

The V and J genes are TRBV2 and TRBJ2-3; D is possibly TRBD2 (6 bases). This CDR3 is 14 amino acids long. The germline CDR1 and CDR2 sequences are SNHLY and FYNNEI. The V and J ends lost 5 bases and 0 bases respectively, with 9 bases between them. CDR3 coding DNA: TGTGCCAGCAGTTTTAGCGGTAGCACAGATACGCAGTATTTT. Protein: CASSFSGSTDTQYF.